The T cell receptor (beta chain) under discussion was sequenced for a study of blood T cell repertoires in COVID-19. Study at large: Both acute and convalescent COVID-19 samples were obtained from the United States, Italy and Spain. The analysed material was cDNA or gDNA that came from T cells, B-cell-depleted T cells, or PBMCs.

How the authors handled the data: Amplification of reference gene primers provided the estimated nucleated cell counts. Profiled with immunoSEQ multiplex PCR; TCRdb holds only in-frame clones, not every one. The DNA gave D and trimming, while V, J and clone size come from that table. This table has about 100,000 clones, more than 75% appearing once. Germline CDR1 and CDR2: SGHNT and YYREEE (reference sequence). Trimming took off 4 bases at V and 2 bases at J, with 11 bases between the two ends. The CDR3 totals 14 residues. The specimen sequenced was peripheral blood. The clonotype comes from a man aged 45-65 years with acute or convalescent COVID-19. This chain uses TRBV5-4 with TRBJ2-3, with a weak D call TRBD2 (6 bases). The CDR3 loop is CASSRASDTDTQYF. CDR3 in DNA: TGTGCCAGCAGCCGGGCTAGCGACACAGATACGCAGTATTTT.